The source of this T cell receptor (beta chain) is a study of OX40 agonist ivuxolimab in advanced cancers. Measured with immunoSEQ multiplex PCR; TCRdb has only the in-frame clones, and not every one. The sample records about 30,000 clones, 75% to 85% being singletons. The CDR3 extends over 13 amino acids. CDR1 and CDR2 from the germline V gene are SGHRS and YFSETQ. The V and J ends lost 7 bases and 2 bases, in that order; junction bases with no gene match: 5. The J gene is TRBJ1-2, the V gene TRBV5-1, with TRBD1 identical over 7 bases. This TCR was sampled from an adult with an advanced solid tumor such as melanoma, head and neck, liver or kidney cancer. The sample was CD4+ or CD8+ T cells sorted from blood, taken in a trial of the OX40 agonist ivuxolimab. The chain's CDR3 is CASGTGANYGYTF. The CDR3 DNA reads TGCGCCAGCGGCACAGGGGCGAACTATGGCTACACCTTC.